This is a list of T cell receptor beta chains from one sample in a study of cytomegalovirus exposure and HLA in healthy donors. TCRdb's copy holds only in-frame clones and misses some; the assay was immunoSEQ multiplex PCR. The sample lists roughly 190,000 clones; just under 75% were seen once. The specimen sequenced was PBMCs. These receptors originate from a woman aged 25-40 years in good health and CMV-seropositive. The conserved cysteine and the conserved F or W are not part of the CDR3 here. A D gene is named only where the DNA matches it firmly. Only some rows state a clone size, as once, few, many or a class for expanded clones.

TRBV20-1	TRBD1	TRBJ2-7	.	SAWTGDEQY
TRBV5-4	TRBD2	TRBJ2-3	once	ASSSVSGSPSPQY
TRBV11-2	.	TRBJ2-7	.	ASSLRGPVWHEQY
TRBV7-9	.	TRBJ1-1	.	ASRGPGLGSGTEAF
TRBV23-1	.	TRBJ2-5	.	ASSQRPEETQY
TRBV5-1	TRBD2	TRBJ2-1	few	ASSPTSAVNEQF
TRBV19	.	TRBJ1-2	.	ASSMKPVSDPYGYT
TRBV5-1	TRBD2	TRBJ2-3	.	ASSYPGLAGLDTQY
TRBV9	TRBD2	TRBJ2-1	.	ASSVELAVYNEQF
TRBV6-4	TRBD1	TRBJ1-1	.	ASSARLQGATEAF
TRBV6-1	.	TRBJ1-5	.	ASRVPRDSNQPQH
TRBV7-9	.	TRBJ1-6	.	SSSFGRALVLH
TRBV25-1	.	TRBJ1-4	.	ASSEKRGVEKLF
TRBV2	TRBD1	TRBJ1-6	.	ASHRDRGHSPLH
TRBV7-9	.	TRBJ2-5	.	ASSSGSSQETQY
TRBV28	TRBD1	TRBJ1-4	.	ASSRGGPEKLF
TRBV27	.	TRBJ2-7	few	ASSGDFGSLSYEQY
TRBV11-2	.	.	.	ASSLGPGLAYEQY
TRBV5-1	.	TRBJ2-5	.	ASSLGLAQTQY
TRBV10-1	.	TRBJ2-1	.	ASSDQRGRSYNEQF
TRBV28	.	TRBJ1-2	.	ASSLLQGNYGYT
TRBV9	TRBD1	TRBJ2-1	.	ASSVGAGGIGSYNEQF
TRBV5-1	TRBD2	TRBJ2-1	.	ASSLAAGGPAEQF
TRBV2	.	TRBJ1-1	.	ASKFGESRGAEAF
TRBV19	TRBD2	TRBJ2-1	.	ASNQGGTNEQF
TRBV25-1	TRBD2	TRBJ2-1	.	ASSEVLAGDYNEQF
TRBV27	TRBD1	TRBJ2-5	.	ASSTRDRGETQY
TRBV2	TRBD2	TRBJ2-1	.	ASSENPRLAGKNEQF
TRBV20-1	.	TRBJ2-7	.	SALTGYEQY
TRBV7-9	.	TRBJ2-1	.	ASVRESSYNEQF
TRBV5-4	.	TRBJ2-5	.	ASSWPGSGETQY
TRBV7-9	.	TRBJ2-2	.	ASSLAVNTGELF
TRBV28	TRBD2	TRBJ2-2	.	ASSLSGLAGDHTGELF
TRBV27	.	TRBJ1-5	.	ASSLRQDNQPQH
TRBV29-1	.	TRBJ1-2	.	SVEDRGYGYT
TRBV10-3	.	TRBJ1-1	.	AISDLQGEAF
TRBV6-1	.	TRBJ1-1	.	ASRFLEAF
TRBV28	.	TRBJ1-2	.	ASSFQVLYGYT
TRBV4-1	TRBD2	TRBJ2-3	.	ASSQDRGVDTQY
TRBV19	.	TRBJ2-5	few	ASRKDRETQY
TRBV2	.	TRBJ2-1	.	ATPPSSYNEQF
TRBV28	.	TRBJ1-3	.	ASSAREHTIY
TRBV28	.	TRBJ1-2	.	ASSLNRGTGYT
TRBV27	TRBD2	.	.	ASSFASGNEQY
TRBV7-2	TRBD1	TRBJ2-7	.	ASSLDRRQGGEQY
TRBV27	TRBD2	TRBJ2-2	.	ASRPNPAGLAGVLNTGELF
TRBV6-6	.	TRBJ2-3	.	ASSYLQGVTDTQY
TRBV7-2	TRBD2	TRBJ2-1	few	ASSRTSGKGNEQF
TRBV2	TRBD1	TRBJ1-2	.	ASSADRGSPRVGYT
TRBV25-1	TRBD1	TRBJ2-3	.	ASSETGQGGDTQY
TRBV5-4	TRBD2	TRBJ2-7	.	ASSLVRGGGAPYEQY
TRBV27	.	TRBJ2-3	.	ASSQRALTDTQY
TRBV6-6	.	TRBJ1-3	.	ASSSGYKGNTIY